These 32 T cell receptor beta chains were sequenced from one sample in a study of cytomegalovirus exposure and HLA in healthy donors. PCR involved 60 Vbeta and 13 Jbeta primers. Method: immunoSEQ multiplex PCR; TCRdb's copy keeps in-frame clones and lacks some. The data hold around 100,000 clones, with 55% to 65% observed a single time. Sequencing was performed on PBMCs. The receptor source for this set is a woman between 25 and 40 years old in good health and CMV-seronegative.

A few counts support this clone. The chain carries TRBV7-9 and TRBJ1-5; D not certain. CDR1 is SEHNR, CDR2 FQNEAQ, per germline (reference sequence). The CDR3 is 14 amino acids. V was shortened by 2 bases and J by 5 bases, with 10 bases between the two germline ends. Here the CDR3 reads CASSLSGDDQPQHF. In DNA, the CDR3 is TGTGCCAGCAGCTTATCCGGGGATGATCAGCCCCAGCATTTT.

J is TRBJ2-7 and V is TRBV18; no definite D call. Germline CDR1 reads KGHSH; CDR2 reads LQKENI. This CDR3 region has 14 residues. Trimming left V 0 bases short and J 6 bases short, with 12 bases between. The DNA for the CDR3 is TGTGCCAGCTCACCACCGGCGGCTCAAATCGAGCAGTACTTC. This sequence encodes CASSPPAAQIEQYF.

J is TRBJ2-5 and V is TRBV30; TRBD1 matches at 11 bases. The CDR3 consists of 13 residues. Germline V CDR1 and CDR2: GTSNPN, SVGIG (reference sequence). The V and J ends lost 5 bases and 4 bases, in that order; junction bases with no gene match: 3. The CDR3 loop is CAWGQGAGETQYF. The CDR3 DNA follows: TGTGCCTGGGGACAGGGGGCAGGAGAGACCCAGTACTTC.

As regards this clone: Other DNA variants within this sample encode the same CDR3. The chain joins TRBV10-1 to TRBJ2-7; 8 nucleotides align to TRBD1. Germline loops: CDR1 WNHNN, CDR2 SYGVQD (reference sequence). The CDR3 runs to 14 residues. Trimming at V came to 6 bases and at J to 5 bases, leaving 9 bases not matched to a gene. Written as DNA, the CDR3 is TGCGCCAGCAGCCCGGACAGGGCATCAAACGAGCAGTACTTC. Its translation: CASSPDRASNEQYF.

This chain links TRBV5-5 with TRBJ1-5; D is unclear. Germline CDR1 SGHKS, CDR2 YYEKEE (reference sequence). The CDR3 is 14 residues long. The V end was cut by 0 bases, the J end by 1 base, with 5 bases between. The CDR3 loop is CASSLDSSNQPQHF. The DNA of the CDR3 is TGTGCCAGCAGCTTGGACTCGAGCAATCAGCCCCAGCATTTT.

This rearrangement joins TRBV4-3 to TRBJ1-3; the match to TRBD1 covers 8 bases. Germline assignment: CDR1 LGHNA and CDR2 YSLEER. The CDR3 loop spans 17 amino acids. V lost 2 bases to trimming and J lost 2 bases; unmatched junction nucleotides: 8. The CDR3 region has the DNA TGCGCCAGCAGCCAATCCCGCAGGGGGCAGGCTGGAAACACCATATATTTT. As protein: CASSQSRRGQAGNTIYF.

The rearrangement joins TRBV10-1 to TRBJ2-3; tentative D call: TRBD2 (6 bases). Trimming stripped 7 bases from V and 6 bases from J, with 14 bases between. There are 13 residues in the CDR3. CDR1 and CDR2 from the germline V gene are WNHNN and SYGVQD (reference sequence). CDR3 protein: CASTPGESDTQYF. In DNA form, the CDR3 reads TGCGCCAGCACGCCGGGGGAATCGGATACGCAGTATTTT.

The chain combines TRBV4-1 with TRBJ1-3; 9 bases map to TRBD1. V lost 3 bases and J lost 0; bases outside the gene matches: 6. Germline V gene lookup returns CDR1 MGHRA and CDR2 YSYEKL. This CDR3 comprises 17 residues. The CDR3 reads CASSQGDRAHSGNTIYF. CDR3 nucleotide sequence: TGCGCCAGCAGCCAGGGGGACAGGGCCCACTCTGGAAACACCATATATTTT.

CDR3 bases: TGTGCCAGCAGTACGGGACTGAGGGATGAAAAACTGTTTTTT. This translates into CASSTGLRDEKLFF. This chain uses TRBV28 with TRBJ1-4; D possibly corresponds to TRBD1 (5 bases). Trimming removed 5 bases from V and 6 bases from J, with 13 bases in between. CDR3 length: 14 residues. In germline, CDR1 is MDHEN, CDR2 SYDVKM. The entire variable domain, with the rest obtained from reference TRBV28 and TRBJ1-4, is as follows: DVKVTQSSRYLVKRTGEKVFLECVQDMDHENMFWYRQDPGLGLRLIYFSYDVKMKEKGDIPEGYSVSREKKERFSLILESASTNQTSMYLCASSTGLRDEKLFFGSGTQLSVL.

The chain employs TRBV28 and TRBJ1-3; TRBD1 might be the D (6 bases). In germline, CDR1 is MDHEN, CDR2 SYDVKM. The ends were cut back, 3 bases at V and 0 bases at J, with 9 bases in the middle. The CDR3 runs to 15 residues. CDR3 nucleotides: TGTGCCAGCAGTTTCAGGGGATACTCTGGAAACACCATATATTTT. This translates into CASSFRGYSGNTIYF. The full variable domain, in which reference TRBV28 and TRBJ1-3 provide the parts outside the CDR3, is DVKVTQSSRYLVKRTGEKVFLECVQDMDHENMFWYRQDPGLGLRLIYFSYDVKMKEKGDIPEGYSVSREKKERFSLILESASTNQTSMYLCASSFRGYSGNTIYFGEGSWLTVV.

This clone has more than one count but fewer than ten. The chain employs TRBV15 and TRBJ1-4; 9 positions match TRBD1. J lost 4 bases, V lost 0 bases, and 6 bases had no gene match. The CDR3 runs to 17 residues. Germline CDR1 reads LNHNV; CDR2 reads YYDKDF (reference sequence). CDR3 in DNA: TGTGCCACCAGCAGAGAATATGGGACAGGGCTTAATGAAAAACTGTTTTTT. This gives the protein CATSREYGTGLNEKLFF.

This clone was seen a few times. The chain carries TRBV15 and TRBJ1-1; TRBD1 matches at 10 bases. This CDR3 comprises 17 residues. Germline V gives CDR1 LNHNV, CDR2 YYDKDF (reference sequence). The V gene end was trimmed by 5 bases and the J gene end by 0 bases; junction bases not matched to a gene: 9. The CDR3 reads CATSPGQGRVMNTEAFF. DNA of the CDR3: TGTGCCACCAGCCCGGGACAGGGGCGAGTAATGAACACTGAAGCTTTCTTT. The full variable domain, its missing parts supplied by reference TRBV15 and TRBJ1-1, is DAMVIQNPRYQVTQFGKPVTLSCSQTLNHNVMYWYQQKSSQAPKLLFHYYDKDFNNEADTPDNFQSRRPNTSFCFLDIRSPGLGDTAMYLCATSPGQGRVMNTEAFFGQGTRLTVV.

The rearrangement links TRBV18 to TRBJ2-3; D perhaps matches TRBD2 (5 bases). Trimming took 4 bases from V and 0 from J, leaving 11 bases between them. The CDR3 covers 15 residues. Germline loops: CDR1 KGHSH, CDR2 LQKENI. For the CDR3, the DNA is TGTGCCAGCTCACAGCGGAGCGGTAGCACAGATACGCAGTATTTT. This codes for CASSQRSGSTDTQYF.

The chain couples TRBV7-9 to TRBJ1-2, with 7 bases fitting TRBD1. CDR1 is SEHNR and CDR2 is FQNEAQ in the germline V gene (reference sequence). V lost 0 bases, J lost 4 bases, and 5 bases stayed unmatched. There are 15 residues in the CDR3. CDR3 region: CASSLALGQTYGYTF. The DNA of the CDR3 is TGTGCCAGCAGCTTAGCGTTGGGACAGACCTATGGCTACACCTTC.

This chain connects TRBV7-2 to TRBJ1-2; the match to TRBD1 covers 7 bases. The CDR3 contains 15 residues. CDR1 and CDR2 from the germline V gene are SGHTA and FQGNSA. V dropped 3 bases and J dropped 6; count of bases not matched to a gene: 10. CDR3 bases: TGTGCCAGCAGCTTCCCTACAGGGGACCACCATGGCTACACCTTC. The encoded protein is CASSFPTGDHHGYTF.

The chain links TRBV5-6 to TRBJ2-1; 8 bases are a match to TRBD2. CDR3 length equals 16 residues. V shed 6 bases and J 3 bases; nucleotides not matched to a gene: 11. Germline V gene data show CDR1 as SGHDT and CDR2 as YYEEEE. In DNA, the CDR3 is TGTGCCAGCAAAGTCGGGGAGCGGGAGCTCTACAATGAGCAGTTCTTC. It translates to CASKVGERELYNEQFF.

The chain combines TRBV7-2 with TRBJ1-3; 7 bases fit TRBD1. The germline V gene has CDR1 SGHTA and CDR2 FQGNSA. V trimming: 3 bases; J trimming: 4 bases; junction bases outside the gene matches: 6. CDR3 length equals 15 residues. The CDR3 DNA reads as TGTGCCAGCAGCTTTCCAACAGGGGCGGGAAACACCATATATTTT. Its protein product is CASSFPTGAGNTIYF. Variable domain in full (rest from reference TRBV7-2 and TRBJ1-3): GAGVSQSPSNKVTEKGKDVELRCDPISGHTALYWYRQSLGQGLEFLIYFQGNSAPDKSGLPSDRFSAERTGGSVSTLTIQRTQQEDSAVYLCASSFPTGAGNTIYFGEGSWLTVV.

The chain carries TRBV12-5 and TRBJ1-6; D remains unclear. Germline values: CDR1 LGHNT, CDR2 FRNRAP. This CDR3 has 16 amino acids. V lost 2 bases to trimming and J lost 5 bases, with 13 bases between them. DNA of the CDR3: TGTGCTAGTGGTTTGATATCGGGCGGGAATAATTCACCCCTCCACTTT. Translation: CASGLISGGNNSPLHF. Filled out from reference TRBV12-5 and TRBJ1-6, the complete variable domain reads DARVTQTPRHKVTEMGQEVTMRCQPILGHNTVFWYRQTMMQGLELLAYFRNRAPLDDSGMPKDRFSAEMPDATLATLKIQPSEPRDSAVYFCASGLISGGNNSPLHFGNGTRLTVT.

This clone was seen a few times. The chain is built from TRBV28 and TRBJ1-4; 7 bases line up with TRBD1. Germline CDR1 reads MDHEN; CDR2 reads SYDVKM. There are 17 residues in the CDR3. The ends lost 4 bases at V and 4 bases at J; junction bases unmatched: 12. The CDR3 sequence is CASSSNRRGQFNEKLFF. The CDR3 DNA follows: TGTGCCAGCAGTTCAAACCGGAGGGGACAGTTTAATGAAAAACTGTTTTTT.

This sequence joins TRBV14 and TRBJ2-7, with TRBD2 as a possible D gene (6 bases). V was cut by 4 bases and J by 3 bases, with 13 bases left in between. The germline V gene has CDR1 SGHDN and CDR2 FVKESK. This CDR3 contains 14 residues. The CDR3 DNA reads TGTGCCAGCAGCCCCCGGGACTTGAACTACGAGCAGTACTTC. This encodes CASSPRDLNYEQYF.

CDR3 sequence (DNA): TGTGCCAGCAGTCACTTTTCCGGGACAGCCGAAGCTTTCTTT. This codes for CASSHFSGTAEAFF. The rearrangement uses TRBV27 and TRBJ1-1; 7 nucleotides line up with TRBD1. Germline-derived CDR1 and CDR2 are MNHEY and SMNVEV (reference sequence). CDR3 length: 14 residues. J lost 8 bases, V lost 5 bases, and 11 bases had no gene match.

The chain links TRBV18 to TRBJ1-4; D perhaps matches TRBD1 (5 bases). V was pared by 4 bases and J by 8 bases, with 11 bases between. Germline V gene data show CDR1 as KGHSH and CDR2 as LQKENI. The CDR3 loop spans 13 amino acids. The CDR3 here is CASSRRDVEKLFF. DNA for the CDR3: TGTGCCAGCTCACGCAGGGATGTGGAAAAACTGTTTTTT.

The rearrangement uses TRBV9 and TRBJ1-2; weak D call: TRBD1 (5 bases). The V gene lost 3 bases and the J gene lost 4 bases, with 13 bases spanning the gap. Germline V CDR1 and CDR2: SGDLS, YYNGEE. The CDR3 runs to 14 residues. The CDR3 DNA reads TGTGCCAGCAGCGCAACGACAGCTATCTATGGCTACACCTTC. Amino acids: CASSATTAIYGYTF. Full variable domain (outside the CDR3, taken from reference TRBV9 and TRBJ1-2): DSGVTQTPKHLITATGQRVTLRCSPRSGDLSVYWYQQSLDQGLQFLIQYYNGEERAKGNILERFSAQQFPDLHSELNLSSLELGDSALYFCASSATTAIYGYTFGSGTRLTVV.

V and J are TRBV9 and TRBJ2-5, with 10 nucleotides matching TRBD2. The V and J ends lost 0 bases and 3 bases, in that order; junction bases with no gene match: 5. The germline CDR1 and CDR2 sequences are SGDLS and YYNGEE. CDR3 length equals 16 residues. As DNA, the CDR3 is TGTGCCAGCAGCGTAGCTTTAGCGGGAGGCGAAGAGACCCAGTACTTC. Translation: CASSVALAGGEETQYF.

This chain connects TRBV5-1 to TRBJ2-3; D is perhaps TRBD2 (6 bases). The CDR3 spans 17 residues. V dropped 6 bases and J dropped 4 bases, with 24 bases sitting between them. From germline, CDR1 is SGHRS and CDR2 YFSETQ. The DNA of the CDR3 is TGCGCCAGCACTACGGGACTGGGACTCGGGACTGCAGATACGCAGTATTTT. Translation gives CASTTGLGLGTADTQYF.

This clone was counted once. V is TRBV6-1 and J is TRBJ1-2; D call uncertain. The germline CDR1 and CDR2 sequences are MNHNS and SASEGT. This CDR3 is 15 amino acids long. The V gene lost 4 bases and the J gene lost 0 bases, with 12 bases spanning the gap. CDR3 DNA sequence: TGTGCCAGCAGTGTCGCAGGAACAGCTAACTATGGCTACACCTTC. Its protein product is CASSVAGTANYGYTF.

Turning to this clone: The identical CDR3 is also encoded by other nucleotide sequences in the sample. The CDR3 region has the DNA TGCGCCAGCAGCCAGGGACTAGCGGGACAAGAGACCCAGTACTTC. Translating it yields CASSQGLAGQETQYF. The V and J genes are TRBV4-1 and TRBJ2-5, with 13 bases fitting TRBD2. Unmatched junction bases numbered 0, after V lost 3 bases and J lost 2 bases. Germline CDR1 is MGHRA and CDR2 is YSYEKL. The length of the CDR3 is 15 residues.

This clone has only a few counts. The genes are TRBV4-1 and TRBJ2-5, with 10 bases aligning to TRBD2. After removal of 3 bases from V and 4 bases from J, the junction contained 8 bases not matched to a gene. Germline assignment: CDR1 MGHRA and CDR2 YSYEKL. There are 16 residues in the CDR3. The DNA for the CDR3 is TGCGCCAGCAGCCACCCTTTAGCGGGAGGCCGAGAGACCCAGTACTTC. Protein: CASSHPLAGGRETQYF.

J is TRBJ1-4 and V is TRBV5-1; D is ambiguous. This CDR3 comprises 14 residues. The germline V gene encodes CDR1 SGHRS and CDR2 YFSETQ. Trimming stripped 2 bases from V and 7 bases from J, with 12 bases between. The CDR3 sequence: CASSLQPDREKLFF. CDR3 sequence (DNA): TGCGCCAGCAGCTTACAGCCCGACCGTGAAAAACTGTTTTTT.

This sequence joins TRBV27 and TRBJ2-7; 7 bases line up with TRBD1. CDR1 and CDR2 (germline): MNHEY, SMNVEV (reference sequence). The CDR3 contains 15 residues. Trimming took 6 bases from V and 1 from J; bases not matched to a gene: 9. DNA of the CDR3: TGTGCCAGCAGCCTGACAGGGTTTAATTCCTACGAGCAGTACTTC. It is translated as CASSLTGFNSYEQYF.

The chain uses TRBV5-1 and TRBJ1-1; no clear D gene. Trimming left V 2 bases short and J 2 bases short, with 7 bases between. Germline V lookup: CDR1 SGHRS, CDR2 YFSETQ. The CDR3 is 13 residues long. CDR3 in DNA: TGCGCCAGCAGCTTCGGGTTAAACACTGAAGCTTTCTTT. Its translation is CASSFGLNTEAFF.

The chain links TRBV7-3 to TRBJ2-1; 13 nucleotides agree with TRBD2. Per the germline V gene, CDR1 is SGHTA and CDR2 is FQGTGA. The J segment lost 5 bases and the V segment lost 1 base, leaving 8 bases of the junction unmatched. The CDR3 spans 18 residues. CDR3 nucleotide sequence: TGTGCCAGCAGCTTAAACGGACTAGCGGGAGTGGGGGACAATGAGCAGTTCTTC. As protein: CASSLNGLAGVGDNEQFF.